This T cell receptor (beta chain) was profiled in a study of blood T cell repertoires in COVID-19. In the study overall: The study drew acute and convalescent COVID-19 samples from the United States, Italy and Spain. Nucleic acid was either cDNA or gDNA, and it came from T cells, B-cell-depleted T cells, or PBMCs.

In the authors' methods: Reference gene primer amplification in the assay estimated nucleated cell counts. TCRdb keeps only in-frame clones here, not all; method: immunoSEQ multiplex PCR. V, J and clone size are taken as reported in that table, and D and trimming were inferred from the DNA itself. The sample includes approximately 190,000 clones, around four fifths of them seen just once. V was trimmed by 4 bases and J by 5 bases, leaving 21 bases between them. The CDR3 has 16 residues. The germline gives CDR1 SGDLS, CDR2 YYNGEE. V gene TRBV9 combines with J gene TRBJ2-5; possibly TRBD2 for D (6 bases). Input material: peripheral blood. This clonotype originated in a man aged 25 to 40 with active or convalescent COVID-19. Here the CDR3 DNA reads TGTGCCAGCAGCACCCCCCTGCGGGTGGGGAGGGAGACCCAGTACTTC. It yields the protein CASSTPLRVGRETQYF. The entire variable domain, with the rest obtained from reference TRBV9 and TRBJ2-5, is as follows: DSGVTQTPKHLITATGQRVTLRCSPRSGDLSVYWYQQSLDQGLQFLIQYYNGEERAKGNILERFSAQQFPDLHSELNLSSLELGDSALYFCASSTPLRVGRETQYFGPGTRLLVL.